The source of this T cell receptor beta chain is a study of T cells after yellow fever vaccination. In the study overall: Those fractions that held only low numbers of cells were prepared using the SMART-Seq v4 Ultra Low Input RNA kit.

TCR cDNA, made by 5'RACE template switching, carried an added universal primer site and UMIs. TCRdb re-derived calls from the 5' RACE reads in MiXCR, one entry per CDR3 protein. The sample has roughly 160,000 distinct CDR3 sequences, around 9.7% seen once. This CDR3 contains 15 residues. V shed 4 bases and J 3 bases; nucleotides not matched to a gene: 4. Germline CDR1 is SGDLS and CDR2 is YYNGEE. This clonotype was detected ten times or more. This sequence was found in a man between 18 and 29 years old who received the YFV17D yellow fever vaccine. This chain links TRBV9 with TRBJ2-3, with 11 bases matching TRBD2. The sequenced sample was CD8+ T cells sorted from PBMCs, obtained 45 days after the yellow fever booster vaccination. The chain's CDR3 is CASSFSGGGTDTQYF. The DNA of the CDR3 is TGTGCCAGCAGCTTTAGCGGGGGGGGTACAGATACGCAGTATTTT.